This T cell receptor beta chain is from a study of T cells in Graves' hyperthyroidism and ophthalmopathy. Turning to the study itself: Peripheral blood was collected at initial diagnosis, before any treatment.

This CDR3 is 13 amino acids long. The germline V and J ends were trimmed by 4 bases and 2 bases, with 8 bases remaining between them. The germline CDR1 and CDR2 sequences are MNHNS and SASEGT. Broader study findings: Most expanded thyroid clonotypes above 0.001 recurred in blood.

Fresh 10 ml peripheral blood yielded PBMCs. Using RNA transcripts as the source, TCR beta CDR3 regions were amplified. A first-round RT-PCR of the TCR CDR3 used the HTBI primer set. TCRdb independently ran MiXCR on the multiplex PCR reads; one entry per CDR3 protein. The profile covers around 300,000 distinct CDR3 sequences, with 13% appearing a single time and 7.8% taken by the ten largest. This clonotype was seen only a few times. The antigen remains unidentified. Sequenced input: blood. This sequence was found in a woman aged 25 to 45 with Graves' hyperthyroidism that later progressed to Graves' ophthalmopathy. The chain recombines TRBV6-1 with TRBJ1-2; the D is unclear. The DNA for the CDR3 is TGTGCCAGCAGTGCTGGAGGGAACTATGGCTACACCTTC. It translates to CASSAGGNYGYTF.